This is a list of T cell receptor beta chains from one sample in a study of shared clonotypes between healthy human individuals. Sequencing was performed with immunoSEQ multiplex PCR; in TCRdb, only in-frame clones are kept and a portion is missing. The sample lists approximately 2.3 million clones, 85% to 95% seen once, with around 0.4% in the top ten. The source material was naive CD4+ T cells from PBMCs. Every receptor here comes from a man between 18 and 35 years old in good health. Some clones in this sample may be carry-over from other donors' samples. The CDR3 runs from the conserved cysteine through the conserved F or W.

v_gene: TRBV21-1
j_gene: TRBJ2-1
CDR3aa: CASSKGTSGSNNEQFF

v_gene: TRBV15
j_gene: TRBJ2-5
CDR3aa: CATSRDSLPQETQYF

v_gene: TRBV19
j_gene: TRBJ2-2
CDR3aa: CASIALDRGTGELFF

v_gene: TRBV5-1
j_gene: TRBJ1-1
CDR3aa: CASSLGGTGDRTEAFF

v_gene: TRBV5-1
j_gene: TRBJ2-4
CDR3aa: CASRPGLLRGKNIQYF

v_gene: TRBV10-3
j_gene: TRBJ2-5
CDR3aa: CANSPRQGKQETQYF

v_gene: TRBV5-1
j_gene: TRBJ2-7
CDR3aa: CASSSSGGYYEQYF

v_gene: TRBV28
j_gene: TRBJ2-1
CDR3aa: CASSFHTGGAYNEQFF

v_gene: TRBV25-1
j_gene: TRBJ1-1
CDR3aa: CASSEPAQNTEAFF

v_gene: TRBV6-6
j_gene: TRBJ1-3
CDR3aa: CASSGTGSGNTIYF

v_gene: TRBV7-3
j_gene: TRBJ2-5
CDR3aa: CASSLGFQETQYF

v_gene: TRBV10-2
j_gene: TRBJ2-1
CDR3aa: CASINLTSGRTYNEQFF

v_gene: TRBV5-1
j_gene: TRBJ2-7
CDR3aa: CASSFGGAQGDEQYF

v_gene: TRBV12-1
j_gene: TRBJ2-3
CDR3aa: CASSEAGDTDTQYF

v_gene: TRBV5-8
j_gene: TRBJ1-5
CDR3aa: CASSLGAAGEPQHF

v_gene: TRBV2
j_gene: TRBJ2-3
CDR3aa: CASSGPPRADTQYF

v_gene: TRBV30
j_gene: TRBJ2-2
CDR3aa: CAWSVRTGELFF

v_gene: TRBV9
j_gene: TRBJ1-5
CDR3aa: CASSVEGGADQPQHF

v_gene: TRBV5-1
j_gene: TRBJ1-1
CDR3aa: CASSLEAGEEAFF

v_gene: TRBV28
j_gene: TRBJ1-3
CDR3aa: CASHQPQGESGNTIYF

v_gene: TRBV29-1
j_gene: TRBJ1-1
CDR3aa: CSVGRDLNTEAFF

v_gene: TRBV4-1
j_gene: TRBJ2-5
CDR3aa: CASSQVSGETQYF

v_gene: TRBV5-6
j_gene: TRBJ1-4
CDR3aa: CASRRAKEATEKLFF

v_gene: TRBV9
j_gene: TRBJ1-2
CDR3aa: CASSVEMGPGYGYTF